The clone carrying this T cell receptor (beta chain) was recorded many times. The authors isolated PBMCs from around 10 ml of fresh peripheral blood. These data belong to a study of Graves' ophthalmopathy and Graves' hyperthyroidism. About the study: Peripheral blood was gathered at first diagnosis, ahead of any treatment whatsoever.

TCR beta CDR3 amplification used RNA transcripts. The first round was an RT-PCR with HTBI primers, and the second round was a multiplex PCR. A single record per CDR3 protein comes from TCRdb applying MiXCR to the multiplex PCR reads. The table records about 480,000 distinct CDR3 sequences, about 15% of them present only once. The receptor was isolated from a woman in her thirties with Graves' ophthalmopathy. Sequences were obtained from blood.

CDR3 DNA: TGCGCCAGCAGCGTGACAGGGGGCGGAAACACCATATATTTT. Translation gives CASSVTGGGNTIYF. The rearrangement joins TRBV5-1 to TRBJ1-3; 10 nucleotides match TRBD1. There are 14 residues in the CDR3. V lost 4 bases, J lost 4 bases, and 2 bases stayed unmatched. CDR1 SGHRS and CDR2 YFSETQ come from the germline V gene.